The 3 T cell receptor beta chains given below trace back to one sample, sequenced in a study of T cells in Graves' hyperthyroidism and ophthalmopathy. Using RNA transcripts as the source, TCR beta CDR3 regions were amplified. The HTBI primer set drove a first-round RT-PCR of the TCR CDR3. TCRdb processed the multiplex PCR reads anew with MiXCR; each CDR3 protein has one entry. Of roughly 400,000 distinct CDR3 sequences in the sample, less than 20% are singletons; the top ten hold 25% to 30%. Sequenced material: blood. These receptors came from a woman in her late teens or twenties with Graves' hyperthyroidism that later progressed to Graves' ophthalmopathy.

This clonotype has ten or more counts. This chain joins TRBV6-2 or TRBV6-3 and TRBJ2-7; D might be TRBD1 (5 bases). This CDR3 comprises 13 residues. Germline CDR1 and CDR2: MNHEY and SVGEGT. Trimming removed 3 bases from V and 5 bases from J, with 11 bases in between. Written as DNA, the CDR3 is TGTGCCAGCAGTTATGGCAGGGTCGACGAGCAGTACTTC. It is translated as CASSYGRVDEQYF.

This sequence joins TRBV5-1 and TRBJ2-1, with 10 nucleotides matching TRBD2. Germline assignment: CDR1 SGHRS and CDR2 YFSETQ. The junction had 14 bases not matched to a gene; V was cut back by 6 bases and J by 8 bases. CDR3 length equals 16 residues. The CDR3 DNA sequence: TGCGCCAGCACCTCTGGGTCAAGCGGGAGGGTGTATGAGCAGTTCTTC. Its protein product is CASTSGSSGRVYEQFF.

The table lists this clonotype with many counts. The chain recombines TRBV5-1 with TRBJ2-1, with D tentatively TRBD2 (5 bases). Germline CDR1 is SGHRS and CDR2 is YFSETQ. V gave up 2 bases and J gave up 3 bases, with 6 bases separating them. The CDR3 is 13 residues long. The CDR3 DNA reads as TGCGCCAGCAGCTTCCGGGGCTACAATGAGCAGTTCTTC. Amino acid sequence: CASSFRGYNEQFF.